This T cell receptor beta chain was sequenced during a study of T cell responses to AZD1222 COVID-19 vaccine listed by TCRdb under 2021. Background on the whole study: A total of approximately 250 trial participants underwent TCR sequencing, of whom around 210 had received two doses of AZD1222 and 26 had received two doses of the MenACWY control vaccine. Trial participants were enrolled by age into 18-55, 56-69 and 70-plus year subgroups, with around 140, 26 and 57 TCR-sequenced participants respectively.

About this clone: Its antigen remains undetermined. No quality values exist for individual bases; no much larger clone is one base distant.

This specimen's time point label, per the study, means: about 28 days (+/-7) after the second vaccine dose. Because spike-specific TCR depth and breadth did not differ between the two schedules, AZD1222 recipients who got a second dose at roughly 4 weeks were pooled with those who got a second dose at roughly 12 weeks. Samples from vaccinated people were obtained from the UK trials COV001 and COV002, which included a single-blind randomized controlled phase 2/3 trial of AZD1222 (ChAdOx1 nCoV-19) in healthy adults. For TCRbeta chain sequencing, PBMC samples from trial participants were taken at day 0 and at day 28 after the second dose. The CDR3 regions of human TCRbeta chains were analyzed by immunosequencing. From the authors' description of their analysis: TCRs in the repertoires were compared against a reference library of SARS-CoV-2-specific TCRs that had been generated with the MIRA antigen-specificity platform. Breadth was defined as the fraction of unique TCRs that were SARS-CoV-2-associated. Depth was defined as the fraction of total T cells that were SARS-CoV-2-associated. Using the MIRA data, every spike-specific TCR was mapped to the spike region that the TCR reacted to and assigned to either a CD4 or a CD8 class. Log10-transformed breadth and depth values were compared by one-way ANOVA with Sidak's multiple comparisons tests. TCRdb's version of the immuneACCESS table is confined to in-frame rearrangements and falls short of the full clone set. An unresolved V gene accounts for under half of the shortfall where checked; the remainder is of unknown origin. The DNA gave D and trimming, while V, J and clone size come from that table. The sample table contains approximately 130,000 clones; only one count was recorded for approximately 86% of them. Of the sample, 5% to 6% is held by the ten largest clones.

What the work shows at the level of the full study, not this receptor alone: Spike-specific TCR breadth and depth rose significantly after two AZD1222 doses compared with day 0 and with MenACWY recipients. Conclusions about previously exposed vaccinees were limited because only six AZD1222 recipients were SARS-CoV-2 seropositive at baseline. Because no samples from the day 14 peak response were available, repertoires could be characterized only after the peak T cell response. In the small 56-69-year group, the increase in depth fell short of significance, most likely because of low power. Most participants were white British and females outnumbered males, and the authors suggested that clonal diversity may have been underestimated. The whole spike protein was spanned by vaccine-associated CD4 TCRs, and dominant responses were seen in regions 160-218 and 743-854. Reportedly, almost half of the unique spike-specific TCRs recognized epitopes lying outside the regions that are mutated in the B.1.351 and B.1.1.7 variants.

From cysteine to phenylalanine, the CDR3 is 16 amino acids long. The read is trimmed to its CDR3 DNA, 48 bases read in frame from base 1. For CDR1 and CDR2, the germline V gene lists SGHRS and YFSETQ. Trimming costs V 1 base and J 0 bases, and their ends lie 13 bases apart. Material: peripheral blood, obtained 28 days after the second AZD1222 dose. The rearrangement joined TRBV5-1 to TRBJ1-1; TRBD1 is possibly the D segment (6 matching bases). This sequence originates from an adult who received the AZD1222 COVID-19 vaccine. The base sequence is TGCGCCAGCAGCTTGATGGCAGGGGCCCTGAACACTGAAGCTTTCTTT. Translated, it reads CASSLMAGALNTEAFF.